The 23 T cell receptor beta chains listed next were all sequenced from one sample in a study of cytomegalovirus exposure and HLA in healthy donors. Vbeta (60) and Jbeta (13) primers were used in the PCR. TCRdb's table, derived via immunoSEQ multiplex PCR, lists solely in-frame clones and lacks some. The sample shows about 190,000 clones, around 75% of them seen only once. The material sequenced was PBMCs. The receptors were sampled from a woman younger than 45 in good health and CMV-seropositive.

This chain joins TRBV6-1 and TRBJ2-1, with D hard to call. Trimming left V 9 bases short and J 9 bases short, with 15 bases between. Germline lookup yields CDR1 MNHNS and CDR2 SASEGT. This CDR3 spans 12 amino acids. CDR3 residues: CASGYWRSEQFF. The CDR3 DNA reads as TGTGCCAGTGGGTATTGGAGAAGTGAGCAGTTCTTC.

This CDR3 reads CASSVTSSNTEAFF. CDR3 DNA: TGCGCCAGCAGCGTGACAAGTTCGAACACTGAAGCTTTCTTT. V is TRBV5-1 and J is TRBJ1-1, with D hard to call. The V end lost 4 bases, the J end lost 1 base, and 11 bases lay between the germline ends. The germline gives CDR1 SGHRS, CDR2 YFSETQ. This CDR3 has 14 amino acids.

The chain joins TRBV7-2 to TRBJ2-7, with a weak D call TRBD2 (6 bases). Trimming left V 1 base short and J 2 bases short, with 18 bases between. The V gene's germline CDR1 is SGHTA and CDR2 FQGNSA. The CDR3 is 17 amino acids. The CDR3 DNA reads TGTGCCAGCAGCTTAGGTCGTCCAGGGCGGGATCCCTACGAGCAGTACTTC. Its protein is CASSLGRPGRDPYEQYF.

V and J are TRBV5-1 and TRBJ1-4; 9 bases match TRBD1. This CDR3 is 17 amino acids long. Germline V gene data show CDR1 as SGHRS and CDR2 as YFSETQ. V trimming: 4 bases; J trimming: 6 bases; junction bases outside the gene matches: 13. CDR3 coding DNA: TGCGCCAGCAGCCCAGGACAGGGGAGGAGCAGAGATGAAAAACTGTTTTTT. This sequence encodes CASSPGQGRSRDEKLFF.

The chain recombines TRBV5-1 with TRBJ2-5, with 7 positions matching TRBD2. Germline assignment: CDR1 SGHRS and CDR2 YFSETQ. With V trimmed by 2 bases and J by 4 bases, 2 bases remained unmatched. The CDR3 contains 13 residues. The CDR3: CASSFWGGETQYF. CDR3 DNA: TGCGCCAGCAGCTTTTGGGGGGGAGAGACCCAGTACTTC. The variable domain in full, completed from reference TRBV5-1 and TRBJ2-5, reads KAGVTQTPRYLIKTRGQQVTLSCSPISGHRSVSWYQQTPGQGLQFLFEYFSETQRNKGNFPGRFSGRQFSNSRSEMNVSTLELGDSALYLCASSFWGGETQYFGPGTRLLVL.

This sequence joins TRBV4-1 and TRBJ2-2; D gene uncertain. Per germline, CDR1 MGHRA and CDR2 YSYEKL. CDR3 length equals 14 residues. V shed 4 bases and J shed 1 base, with 7 bases lying between them. CDR3 sequence (DNA): TGCGCCAGCAGCCTCCGACAGAACACCGGGGAGCTGTTTTTT. Its protein product is CASSLRQNTGELFF.

The gene calls are TRBV28 and TRBJ2-1; D possibly corresponds to TRBD2 (6 bases). V was trimmed by 3 bases and J by 9 bases, leaving 9 bases between them. Germline CDR1 is MDHEN and CDR2 is SYDVKM. This CDR3 region has 12 residues. CDR3 loop: CASSLTRFEQFF. The CDR3 nucleotides are TGTGCCAGCAGTTTGACTAGGTTTGAGCAGTTCTTC. The whole variable domain, filled in from reference TRBV28 and TRBJ2-1, reads DVKVTQSSRYLVKRTGEKVFLECVQDMDHENMFWYRQDPGLGLRLIYFSYDVKMKEKGDIPEGYSVSREKKERFSLILESASTNQTSMYLCASSLTRFEQFFGPGTRLTVL.

The chain couples TRBV4-1 to TRBJ2-7; 7 bases match TRBD2. V lost 0 bases and J lost 3; bases outside the gene matches: 5. Germline V lookup: CDR1 MGHRA, CDR2 YSYEKL. The CDR3 is 15 residues long. CDR3: CASSQDISGDYEQYF. The CDR3 DNA follows: TGCGCCAGCAGCCAAGATATAAGCGGGGACTACGAGCAGTACTTC.

Concerning this clone itself: A junction end diverges from the germline sequence, so it may reflect a read error. The rearrangement links TRBV5-1 to TRBJ2-3, with TRBD2 matching over 10 bases. In germline, CDR1 is SGHRS, CDR2 YFSETQ. The CDR3 loop spans 16 amino acids. The CDR3 sequence: CASSLVPSGSTDAQYF. In DNA, the CDR3 is TGCGCCAGCAGCTTGGTTCCTAGCGGGAGCACAGATGCGCAGTATTTT.

This chain connects TRBV5-8 to TRBJ2-6; possible D gene TRBD2, 6 bases. Germline loops: CDR1 SGHTS, CDR2 YDEGEE. This CDR3 spans 17 amino acids. The ends were cut back, 0 bases at V and 2 bases at J, with 12 bases in the middle. DNA of the CDR3: TGTGCCAGCAGCTTGGTGGGACTGAATCCTGGGGCCAACGTCCTGACTTTC. Amino acids: CASSLVGLNPGANVLTF.

This chain joins TRBV10-3 and TRBJ1-2, with D possibly matching TRBD1 (5 bases). Germline-derived CDR1 and CDR2 are ENHRY and SYGVKD. Trimming stripped 5 bases from V and 7 bases from J, with 17 bases between. The CDR3 has 14 residues. CDR3 region: CAISPGRGSSGYTF. The CDR3, as DNA: TGTGCCATCAGTCCGGGCCGGGGGTCTAGTGGCTACACCTTC.

This chain links TRBV7-6 with TRBJ1-2; TRBD1 matches at 10 bases. Germline V gene sequence: CDR1 SGHVS, CDR2 FNYEAQ. V trimming: 5 bases; J trimming: 7 bases; junction bases outside the gene matches: 10. This CDR3 spans 15 amino acids. The chain's CDR3 is CASSPEPGTGVGYTF. CDR3 DNA sequence: TGTGCCAGCAGCCCAGAACCCGGGACAGGGGTTGGCTACACCTTC.

This clone is a singleton in its sample. This chain joins TRBV19 and TRBJ1-4; D unresolved. Germline CDR1 reads LNHDA; CDR2 reads SQIVND (reference sequence). CDR3 length: 13 amino acids. Trimming took 7 bases from V and 8 from J, leaving 14 bases between them. The DNA for the CDR3 is TGTGCCAGTAAGGCGGGCTGGACCGAAAAACTGTTTTTT. It is translated as CASKAGWTEKLFF.

The V gene is TRBV5-4, the J gene TRBJ2-5; TRBD2 is a possible D gene (5 bases). The germline V gene has CDR1 SGHNT and CDR2 YYREEE (reference sequence). The germline V and J ends were trimmed by 3 bases and 0 bases, with 9 bases remaining between them. CDR3 length: 14 residues. The chain's CDR3 is CASSSLGDQETQYF. In DNA, the CDR3 is TGTGCCAGCAGCTCCTTGGGAGACCAAGAGACCCAGTACTTC.

This rearrangement joins TRBV29-1 to TRBJ1-3, with 8 bases matching TRBD1. The CDR3 has 17 amino acids. Germline CDR1 reads SQVTM; CDR2 reads ANQGSEA. Unmatched junction bases numbered 15, after V lost 4 bases and J lost 4 bases. Here the CDR3 reads CSVGETGAGLWGNTIYF. The CDR3 bases are TGCAGCGTTGGCGAGACAGGGGCCGGTTTGTGGGGAAACACCATATATTTT. Looking up the rest from reference TRBV29-1 and TRBJ1-3 gives the full variable domain: SAVISQKPSRDICQRGTSLTIQCQVDSQVTMMFWYRQQPGQSLTLIATANQGSEATYESGFVIDKFPISRPNLTFSTLTVSNMSPEDSSIYLCSVGETGAGLWGNTIYFGEGSWLTVV.

The chain is built from TRBV11-2 and TRBJ2-2, with a possible D match to TRBD2 (6 bases). With 1 base removed from V and 6 bases from J, the gap between germline ends came to 12 bases. The CDR3 contains 15 residues. Germline V lookup: CDR1 SGHAT, CDR2 FQNNGV. Here the CDR3 reads CASSLAGVGAGELFF. The CDR3 coding sequence is TGTGCCAGCAGCTTAGCGGGAGTCGGGGCCGGGGAGCTGTTTTTT.

CDR3 DNA sequence: TGTGCCATCAGCCCCGCCGGGGGCTCCTACGAGCAGTACTTC. Protein product: CAISPAGGSYEQYF. This chain joins TRBV10-3 and TRBJ2-7; tentative D call: TRBD2 (6 bases). With 6 bases removed from V and 0 bases from J, the gap between germline ends came to 12 bases. The CDR3 sequence is 14 residues long. Germline V gives CDR1 ENHRY, CDR2 SYGVKD.

The V and J genes are TRBV11-2 and TRBJ2-3, with 8 bases aligning to TRBD2. The CDR3 totals 16 residues. Germline CDR1 is SGHAT and CDR2 is FQNNGV. V dropped 3 bases and J dropped 3; count of bases not matched to a gene: 8. The chain's CDR3 is CASSFRSGSVTDTQYF. CDR3 nucleotide sequence: TGTGCCAGCAGCTTCAGGAGCGGGAGTGTGACAGATACGCAGTATTTT. Variable domain in full (rest from reference TRBV11-2 and TRBJ2-3): EAGVAQSPRYKIIEKRQSVAFWCNPISGHATLYWYQQILGQGPKLLIQFQNNGVVDDSQLPKDRFSAERLKGVDSTLKIQPAKLEDSAVYLCASSFRSGSVTDTQYFGPGTRLTVL.

CDR3 nucleotide sequence: TGCGCCAGCAGCCATATAAGGGCGGGACAGGGAGACGAGCAGTACTTC. Translated, it gives CASSHIRAGQGDEQYF. The chain couples TRBV4-1 to TRBJ2-7; 9 bases agree with TRBD1. V gave up 3 bases and J gave up 5 bases; unmatched junction bases: 11. Germline-derived CDR1 and CDR2 are MGHRA and YSYEKL. This CDR3 contains 16 residues.

The V and J genes are TRBV9 and TRBJ1-1, with D maybe TRBD1 (5 bases). Germline CDR1 and CDR2: SGDLS and YYNGEE. With 0 bases removed from V and 1 base from J, the gap between germline ends came to 13 bases. The CDR3 spans 16 residues. For the CDR3, the DNA is TGTGCCAGCAGCGTAGGGGGGGGGATGGGGAACACTGAAGCTTTCTTT. Amino acid sequence: CASSVGGGMGNTEAFF.

This clone was seen a handful of times. The chain is built from TRBV27 and TRBJ2-3; no reliable D call. This CDR3 has 14 residues. The V end lost 0 bases, the J end lost 3 bases, and 7 bases lay between the germline ends. CDR1 and CDR2 from the germline V gene are MNHEY and SMNVEV (reference sequence). The CDR3 is CASSLSSITDTQYF. The CDR3 bases are TGTGCCAGCAGTTTATCTAGTATAACAGATACGCAGTATTTT.

The CDR3 DNA is TGCGCCAGCAGCTTGGTGGGCAGGGACACCGGGGAGCTGTTTTTT. It translates to CASSLVGRDTGELFF. This chain connects TRBV5-1 to TRBJ2-2; D perhaps matches TRBD1 (5 bases). Trimming cost V 0 bases and J 3 bases, with 9 bases left between them. Germline-derived CDR1 and CDR2 are SGHRS and YFSETQ. The CDR3 extends over 15 amino acids.

V gene TRBV5-1 combines with J gene TRBJ1-2, with 9 bases lining up with TRBD1. The V segment lost 4 bases and the J segment 11 bases; nucleotides outside the gene matches: 6. The CDR3 is made up of 12 amino acids. Germline V gives CDR1 SGHRS, CDR2 YFSETQ. The CDR3 DNA sequence: TGCGCCAGCAGCCCTGGACAGGGGCGATACACCTTC. Amino acids: CASSPGQGRYTF.